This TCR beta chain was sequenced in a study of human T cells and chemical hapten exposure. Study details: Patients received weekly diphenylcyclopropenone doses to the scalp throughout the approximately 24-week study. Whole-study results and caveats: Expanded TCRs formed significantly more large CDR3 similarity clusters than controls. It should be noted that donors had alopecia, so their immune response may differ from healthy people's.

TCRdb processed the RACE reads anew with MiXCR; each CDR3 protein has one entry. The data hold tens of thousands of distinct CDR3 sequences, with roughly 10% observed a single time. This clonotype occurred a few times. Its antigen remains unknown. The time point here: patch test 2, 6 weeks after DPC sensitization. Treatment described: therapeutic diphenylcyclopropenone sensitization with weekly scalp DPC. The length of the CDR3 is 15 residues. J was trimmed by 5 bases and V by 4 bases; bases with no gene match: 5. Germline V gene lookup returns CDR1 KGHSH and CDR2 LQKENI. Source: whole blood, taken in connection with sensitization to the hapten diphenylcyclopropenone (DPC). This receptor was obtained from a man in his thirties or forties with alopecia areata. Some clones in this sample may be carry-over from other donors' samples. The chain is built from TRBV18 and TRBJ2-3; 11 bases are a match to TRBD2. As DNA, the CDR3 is TGTGCCAGCTCACTTACTAGCGGGAGTGGAGATACGCAGTATTTT. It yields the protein CASSLTSGSGDTQYF.